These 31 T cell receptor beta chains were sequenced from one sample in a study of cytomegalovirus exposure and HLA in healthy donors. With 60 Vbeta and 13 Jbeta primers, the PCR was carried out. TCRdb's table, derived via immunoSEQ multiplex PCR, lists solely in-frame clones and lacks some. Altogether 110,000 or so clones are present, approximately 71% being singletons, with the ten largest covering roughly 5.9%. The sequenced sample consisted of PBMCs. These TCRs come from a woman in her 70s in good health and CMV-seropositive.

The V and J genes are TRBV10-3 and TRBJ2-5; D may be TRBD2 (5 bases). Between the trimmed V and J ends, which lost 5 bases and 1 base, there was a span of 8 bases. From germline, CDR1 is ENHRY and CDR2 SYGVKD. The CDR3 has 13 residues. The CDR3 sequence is CAISSGSQETQYF. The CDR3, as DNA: TGTGCCATCAGTTCGGGAAGCCAAGAGACCCAGTACTTC.

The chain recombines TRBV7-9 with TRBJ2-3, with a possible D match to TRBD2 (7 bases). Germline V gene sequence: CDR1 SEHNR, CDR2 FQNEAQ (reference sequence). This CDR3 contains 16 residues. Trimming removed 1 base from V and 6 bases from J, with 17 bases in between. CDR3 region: CASSLGVRGAADTQYF. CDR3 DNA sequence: TGTGCCAGCAGCTTAGGGGTCCGGGGGGCGGCGGATACGCAGTATTTT.

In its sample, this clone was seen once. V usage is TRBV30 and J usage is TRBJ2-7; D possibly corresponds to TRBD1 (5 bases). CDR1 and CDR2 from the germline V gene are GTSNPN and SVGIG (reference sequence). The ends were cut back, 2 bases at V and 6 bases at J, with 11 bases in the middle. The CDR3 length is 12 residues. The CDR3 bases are TGTGCCTGGAGTAGGGATCAGGGCGAGCAGTACTTC. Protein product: CAWSRDQGEQYF.

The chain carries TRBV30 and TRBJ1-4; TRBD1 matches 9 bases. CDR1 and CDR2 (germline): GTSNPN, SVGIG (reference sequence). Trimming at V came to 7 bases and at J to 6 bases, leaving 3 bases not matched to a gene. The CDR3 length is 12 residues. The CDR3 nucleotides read TGTGCCTCTACAGGGGGCTATGAAAAACTGTTTTTT. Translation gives CASTGGYEKLFF.

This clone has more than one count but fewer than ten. CDR3 sequence reads: CASSFPTTLAGFNEQFF. The CDR3 DNA reads TGCGCCAGCAGCTTCCCTACTACCTTAGCGGGATTCAATGAGCAGTTCTTC. The V gene is TRBV5-1, the J gene TRBJ2-1, with 8 bases matching TRBD2. Germline V gives CDR1 SGHRS, CDR2 YFSETQ. This CDR3 is built from 17 residues. J gave up 6 bases and V 2 bases, and 13 bases lay outside the gene matches.

The CDR3 DNA reads as TGTGCCAGCATTGGGGAGAGCACAGATACGCAGTATTTT. This gives the protein CASIGESTDTQYF. The V call is TRBV6-5, the J call TRBJ2-3; tentatively, D is TRBD2 (5 bases). This CDR3 spans 13 amino acids. The germline gives CDR1 MNHEY, CDR2 SVGAGI. V dropped 7 bases and J dropped 0 bases, with 8 bases sitting between them.

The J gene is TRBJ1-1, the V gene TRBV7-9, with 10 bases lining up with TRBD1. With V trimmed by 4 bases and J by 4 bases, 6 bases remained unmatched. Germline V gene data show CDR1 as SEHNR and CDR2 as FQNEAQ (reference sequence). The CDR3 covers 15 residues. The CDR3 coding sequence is TGTGCCAGCAGCTCAGACAGGGGGCTTGGCACTGAAGCTTTCTTT. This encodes CASSSDRGLGTEAFF. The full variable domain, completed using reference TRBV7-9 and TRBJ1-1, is DTGVSQNPRHKITKRGQNVTFRCDPISEHNRLYWYRQTLGQGPEFLTYFQNEAQLEKSRLLSDRFSAERPKGSFSTLEIQRTEQGDSAMYLCASSSDRGLGTEAFFGQGTRLTVV.

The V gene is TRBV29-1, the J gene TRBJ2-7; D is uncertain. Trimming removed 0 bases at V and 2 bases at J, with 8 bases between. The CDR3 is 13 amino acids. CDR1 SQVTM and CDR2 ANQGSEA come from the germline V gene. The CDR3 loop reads CSVEDVRTYEQYF. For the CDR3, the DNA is TGCAGCGTTGAAGACGTCAGAACCTACGAGCAGTACTTC.

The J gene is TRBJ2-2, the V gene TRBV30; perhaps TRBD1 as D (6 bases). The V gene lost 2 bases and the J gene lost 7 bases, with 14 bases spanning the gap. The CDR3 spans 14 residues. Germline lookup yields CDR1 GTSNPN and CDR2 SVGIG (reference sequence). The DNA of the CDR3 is TGTGCCTGGAGTCCATTACAGGGTGGCGGGGAGCTGTTTTTT. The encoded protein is CAWSPLQGGGELFF.

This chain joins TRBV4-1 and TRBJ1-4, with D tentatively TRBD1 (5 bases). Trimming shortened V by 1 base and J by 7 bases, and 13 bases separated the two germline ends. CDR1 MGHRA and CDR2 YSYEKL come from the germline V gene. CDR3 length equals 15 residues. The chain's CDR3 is CASSQVGATGEKLFF. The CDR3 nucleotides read TGCGCCAGCAGCCAAGTTGGGGCAACTGGTGAAAAACTGTTTTTT.

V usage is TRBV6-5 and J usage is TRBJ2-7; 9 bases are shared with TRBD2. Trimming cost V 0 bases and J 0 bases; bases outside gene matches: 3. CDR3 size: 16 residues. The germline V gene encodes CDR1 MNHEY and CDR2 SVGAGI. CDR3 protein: CASSYSSGGSSYEQYF. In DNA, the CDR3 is TGTGCCAGCAGTTACTCGAGCGGGGGGAGCTCCTACGAGCAGTACTTC.

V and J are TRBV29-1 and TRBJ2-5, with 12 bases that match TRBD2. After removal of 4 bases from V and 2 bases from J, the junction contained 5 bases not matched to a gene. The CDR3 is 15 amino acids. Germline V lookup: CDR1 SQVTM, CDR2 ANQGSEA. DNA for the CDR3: TGCAGCGTTGGGCTAGCGGGGGGGTCGCAAGAGACCCAGTACTTC. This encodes CSVGLAGGSQETQYF.

The CDR3 here is CASSPAGTGAYEQYF. The CDR3 DNA reads as TGTGCCAGCAGCCCAGCCGGGACAGGGGCCTACGAGCAGTACTTC. The chain recombines TRBV5-4 with TRBJ2-7; TRBD1 matches 10 bases. The V gene's germline CDR1 is SGHNT and CDR2 YYREEE (reference sequence). With 4 bases clipped from V and 2 bases from J, the junction kept 6 bases outside the gene matches. This CDR3 comprises 15 residues.

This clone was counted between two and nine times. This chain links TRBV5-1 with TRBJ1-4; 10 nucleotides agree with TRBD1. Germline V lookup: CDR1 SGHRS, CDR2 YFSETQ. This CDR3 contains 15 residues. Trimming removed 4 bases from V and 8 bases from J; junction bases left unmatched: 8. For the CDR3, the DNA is TGCGCCAGCAGCATAGGGACAGGGGAGAGGGAAAAACTGTTTTTT. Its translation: CASSIGTGEREKLFF. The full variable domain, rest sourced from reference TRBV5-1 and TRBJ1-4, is KAGVTQTPRYLIKTRGQQVTLSCSPISGHRSVSWYQQTPGQGLQFLFEYFSETQRNKGNFPGRFSGRQFSNSRSEMNVSTLELGDSALYLCASSIGTGEREKLFFGSGTQLSVL.

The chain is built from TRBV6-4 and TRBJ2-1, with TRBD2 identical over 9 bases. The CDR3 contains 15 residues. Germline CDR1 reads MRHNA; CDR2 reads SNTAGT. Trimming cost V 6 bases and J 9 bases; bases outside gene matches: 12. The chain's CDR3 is CASRLEGSGGGEQFF. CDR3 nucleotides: TGTGCCAGCAGGCTGGAGGGTAGCGGGGGAGGTGAGCAGTTCTTC.

CDR3 protein: CASSLLTENTEAFF. The CDR3 DNA reads TGTGCCAGCAGCTTACTGACAGAAAACACTGAAGCTTTCTTT. This rearrangement joins TRBV7-9 to TRBJ1-1, with a possible D match to TRBD1 (5 bases). In germline, CDR1 is SEHNR, CDR2 FQNEAQ (reference sequence). Trimming pared 2 bases from V and 2 bases from J, leaving 9 bases between. The CDR3 runs to 14 residues. The whole variable domain, remainder taken from reference TRBV7-9 and TRBJ1-1, is DTGVSQNPRHKITKRGQNVTFRCDPISEHNRLYWYRQTLGQGPEFLTYFQNEAQLEKSRLLSDRFSAERPKGSFSTLEIQRTEQGDSAMYLCASSLLTENTEAFFGQGTRLTVV.

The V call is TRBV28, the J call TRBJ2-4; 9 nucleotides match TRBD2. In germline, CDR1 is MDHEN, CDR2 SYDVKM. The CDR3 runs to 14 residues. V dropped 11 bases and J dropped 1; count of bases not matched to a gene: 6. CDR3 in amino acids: CAAGGDDAKNIQYF. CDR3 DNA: TGTGCCGCGGGGGGGGATGACGCCAAAAACATTCAGTACTTC.

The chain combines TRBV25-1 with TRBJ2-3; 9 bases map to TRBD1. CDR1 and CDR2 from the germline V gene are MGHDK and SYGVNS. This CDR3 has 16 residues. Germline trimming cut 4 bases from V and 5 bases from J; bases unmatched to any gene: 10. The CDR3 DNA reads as TGTGCCAGCAGTGGCATAACCGGGACAGGGAGAGATACGCAGTATTTT. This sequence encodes CASSGITGTGRDTQYF. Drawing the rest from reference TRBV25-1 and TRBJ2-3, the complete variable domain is EADIYQTPRYLVIGTGKKITLECSQTMGHDKMYWYQQDPGMELHLIHYSYGVNSTEKGDLSSESTVSRIRTEHFPLTLESARPSHTSQYLCASSGITGTGRDTQYFGPGTRLTVL.

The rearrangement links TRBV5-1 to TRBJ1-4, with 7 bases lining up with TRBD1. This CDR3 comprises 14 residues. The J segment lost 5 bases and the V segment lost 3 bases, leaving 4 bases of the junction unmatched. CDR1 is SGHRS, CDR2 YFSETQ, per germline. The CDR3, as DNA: TGCGCCAGCAGCTCGGGGACAGTAAATGAAAAACTGTTTTTT. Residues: CASSSGTVNEKLFF.

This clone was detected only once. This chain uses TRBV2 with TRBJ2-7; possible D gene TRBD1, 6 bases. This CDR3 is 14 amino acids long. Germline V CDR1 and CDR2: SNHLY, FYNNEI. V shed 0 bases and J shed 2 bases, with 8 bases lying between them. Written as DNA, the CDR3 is TGTGCCAGCAGTGAAGCGCCAGGGGCCTACGAGCAGTACTTC. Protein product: CASSEAPGAYEQYF.

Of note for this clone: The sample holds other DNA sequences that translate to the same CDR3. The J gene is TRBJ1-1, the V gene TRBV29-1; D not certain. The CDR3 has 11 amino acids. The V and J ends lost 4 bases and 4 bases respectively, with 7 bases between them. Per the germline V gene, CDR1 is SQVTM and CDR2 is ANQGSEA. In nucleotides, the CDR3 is TGCAGCGTTGGGGGAGGCACTGAAGCTTTCTTT. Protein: CSVGGGTEAFF.

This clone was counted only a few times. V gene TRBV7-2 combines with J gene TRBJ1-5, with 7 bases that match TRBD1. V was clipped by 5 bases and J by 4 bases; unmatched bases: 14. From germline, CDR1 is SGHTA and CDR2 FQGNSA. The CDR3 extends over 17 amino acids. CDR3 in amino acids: CASSTPRPGQYNQPQHF. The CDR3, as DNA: TGTGCCAGCAGCACCCCTAGGCCGGGACAGTATAATCAGCCCCAGCATTTT.

CDR3 DNA: TGCGCCAGCAGCGGCGGGGGCCTTTCTGGGGCCAACGTCCTGACTTTC. Translated, it gives CASSGGGLSGANVLTF. The chain uses TRBV4-3 and TRBJ2-6; D is possibly TRBD2 (7 bases). The CDR3 is 16 amino acids. V lost 5 bases and J lost 1, with 12 bases in between. Germline V gene lookup returns CDR1 LGHNA and CDR2 YSLEER.

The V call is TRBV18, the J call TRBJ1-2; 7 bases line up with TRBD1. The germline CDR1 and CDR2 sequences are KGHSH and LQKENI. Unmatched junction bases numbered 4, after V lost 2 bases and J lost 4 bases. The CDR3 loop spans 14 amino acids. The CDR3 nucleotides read TGTGCCAGCTCACCAGACAGGGACTTCTATGGCTACACCTTC. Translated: CASSPDRDFYGYTF.

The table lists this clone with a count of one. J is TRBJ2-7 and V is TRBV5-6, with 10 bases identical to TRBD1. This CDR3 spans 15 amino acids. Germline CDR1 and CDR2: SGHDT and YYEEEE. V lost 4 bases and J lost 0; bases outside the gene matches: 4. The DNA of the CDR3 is TGTGCCAGCAGCCGGACAGGGGGTAACTCCTACGAGCAGTACTTC. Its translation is CASSRTGGNSYEQYF.

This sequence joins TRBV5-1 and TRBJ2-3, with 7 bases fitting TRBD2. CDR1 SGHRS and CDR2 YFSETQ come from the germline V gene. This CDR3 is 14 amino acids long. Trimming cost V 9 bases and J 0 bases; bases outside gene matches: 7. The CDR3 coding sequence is TGCGCCACCGGCCGGGGAGGGAGCACAGATACGCAGTATTTT. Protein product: CATGRGGSTDTQYF.

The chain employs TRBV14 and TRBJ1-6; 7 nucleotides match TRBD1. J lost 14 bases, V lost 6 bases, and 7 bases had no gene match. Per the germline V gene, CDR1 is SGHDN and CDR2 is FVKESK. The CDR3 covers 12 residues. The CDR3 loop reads CASSSDRLALHF. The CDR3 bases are TGTGCCAGCAGTTCGGACAGGTTGGCCCTCCACTTT.

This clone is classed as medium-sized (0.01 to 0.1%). In DNA form, the CDR3 reads TGTGCCAGCAGCGCCGGAAGAGGAGCTTTCTTT. Encoded protein: CASSAGRGAFF. The chain links TRBV6-6 to TRBJ1-1; unclear D gene. The V gene's germline CDR1 is MNHNY and CDR2 SVGAGI (reference sequence). Trimming removed 6 bases at V and 10 bases at J, with 12 bases between. The CDR3 totals 11 residues.

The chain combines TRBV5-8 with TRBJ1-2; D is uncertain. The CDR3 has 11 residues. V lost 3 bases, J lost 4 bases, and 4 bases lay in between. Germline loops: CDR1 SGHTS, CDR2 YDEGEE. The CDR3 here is CASSSGYGYTF. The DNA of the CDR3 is TGTGCCAGCAGCTCGGGCTATGGCTACACCTTC. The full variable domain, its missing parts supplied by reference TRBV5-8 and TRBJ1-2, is EAGVTQSPTHLIKTRGQQATLRCSPISGHTSVYWYQQALGLGLQFLLWYDEGEERNRGNFPPRFSGRQFPNYSSELNVNALELEDSALYLCASSSGYGYTFGSGTRLTVV.

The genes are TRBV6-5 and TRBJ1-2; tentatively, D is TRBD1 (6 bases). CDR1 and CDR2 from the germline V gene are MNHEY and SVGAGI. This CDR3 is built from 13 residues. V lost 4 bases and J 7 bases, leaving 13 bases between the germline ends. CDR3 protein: CASSSQGLSGYTF. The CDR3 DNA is TGTGCCAGCAGTTCTCAGGGGCTGAGTGGCTACACCTTC.

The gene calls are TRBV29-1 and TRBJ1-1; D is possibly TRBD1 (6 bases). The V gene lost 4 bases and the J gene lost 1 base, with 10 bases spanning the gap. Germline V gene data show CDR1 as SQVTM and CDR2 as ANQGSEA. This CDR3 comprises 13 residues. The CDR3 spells CSVAGTRNTEAFF. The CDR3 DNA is TGCAGCGTTGCGGGGACAAGGAACACTGAAGCTTTCTTT.